This TCR beta chain was captured by sequencing in a study of CD8 T cells in Susac syndrome. Points from the study as a whole: As the study acknowledged, the number of individuals who were part of its TCR sequencing and HLA analysis was relatively small.

Reverse transcription of about 0.5 to 1 ug RNA was performed with random hexamers. An immunoSEQ multiplex PCR generated amplified TCR beta CDR3 products spanning 54 Vbeta and 13 Jbeta. TCRdb re-derived calls from the immunoSEQ multiplex PCR reads in MiXCR, one entry per CDR3 protein. The sample has roughly 150,000 distinct CDR3 sequences; just over 90% are singletons. With respect to this clonotype: The antigen is not known.

In blood CD8+ and CD4+ T cells, TCR beta underwent sequencing. Trimming took 0 bases from V and 1 from J, leaving 12 bases between them. Germline lookup yields CDR1 LGHNA and CDR2 YNFKEQ. The CDR3 contains 16 residues. The source is a human donor in good health. Sequenced input: CD4+ T cells from PBMCs. The V gene is TRBV4-2, the J gene TRBJ1-2; possibly TRBD1 for D (5 bases). CDR3 nucleotide sequence: TGTGCCAGCAGCCAAGAAGAGGAGGGACTTAACTATGGCTACACCTTC. The encoded protein is CASSQEEEGLNYGYTF.